This is a list of T cell receptor beta chains from one sample in a study of T cells in Graves' hyperthyroidism and ophthalmopathy. TCRdb reprocessed the multiplex PCR reads via MiXCR and lists one record per CDR3 protein. Of hundreds of thousands of distinct CDR3 sequences in the sample, 13% are singletons; the top ten hold 9.2%. The specimen sequenced was blood. These receptors all stem from a young woman with Graves' hyperthyroidism. Both conserved end residues are part of each CDR3. D genes are given only for firm matches. Rows may omit the clone size; those that give it use once, few, many or a size class.

V	J	size	D	CDR3	DNA
TRBV6-2/TRBV6-3	TRBJ2-3	many	-	CASSYSRDWGEDTQYF	TGTGCCAGCAGTTACAGCCGGGACTGGGGAGAAGATACGCAGTATTTT
TRBV7-3	TRBJ2-2	-	TRBD2	CASSLRLAAANTGELFF	TGTGCCAGCAGCTTAAGACTAGCGGCCGCGAACACCGGGGAGCTGTTTTTT
TRBV10-3	TRBJ1-5	many	-	CAISESYGSQPQHF	TGTGCCATCAGTGAGTCGTACGGTAGCCAGCCCCAGCATTTT
TRBV28	TRBJ2-2	many	TRBD2	CASSFGGSSTGELFF	TGTGCCAGCAGTTTCGGCGGGAGCTCCACCGGGGAGCTGTTTTTT
TRBV18	TRBJ2-2	-	-	CASSPPGLTGELFF	TGTGCCAGCTCACCGCCCGGGCTCACCGGGGAGCTGTTTTTT
TRBV7-2	TRBJ2-3	-	TRBD2	CASSFRGLAGFGTDTQYF	TGTGCCAGCAGCTTTCGAGGACTAGCGGGCTTCGGCACAGATACGCAGTATTTT
TRBV12-3/TRBV12-4	TRBJ2-3	many	-	CATTETDTQYF	TGTGCCACCACGGAGACAGATACGCAGTATTTT
TRBV7-3	TRBJ1-1	many	-	CASSPNAGGLEAFF	TGTGCCAGCAGCCCCAACGCGGGGGGGTTGGAAGCTTTCTTT
TRBV5-5	TRBJ2-5	many	-	CASSLVIGGTETQYF	TGTGCCAGCAGCTTGGTCATTGGCGGGACGGAGACCCAGTACTTC
TRBV9	TRBJ1-2	-	TRBD1	CASSVVQGGAYNYGYTF	TGTGCCAGCAGCGTAGTACAGGGGGGAGCCTATAACTATGGCTACACCTTC
TRBV2	TRBJ1-3	-	-	CASSYSSRSSGNTIYF	TGTGCCAGCAGTTACTCGTCGCGGAGCTCTGGAAACACCATATATTTT
TRBV11-2	TRBJ2-3	many	TRBD2	CASSLGSSGSGGTDTQYF	TGTGCCAGCAGCTTAGGTTCTAGCGGGAGCGGGGGCACAGATACGCAGTATTTT
TRBV20-1	TRBJ1-2	many	-	CSASPSGQVYGYTF	TGCAGTGCTAGCCCCTCTGGACAAGTCTATGGCTACACCTTC
TRBV10-1	TRBJ2-7	few	TRBD2	CAREAGTSGDEQYF	TGCGCCAGGGAGGCTGGGACTAGCGGAGACGAGCAGTACTTC
TRBV12-3/TRBV12-4	TRBJ2-7	many	-	CASSSLRWDLEEQYF	TGTGCCAGCAGTTCCCTTCGATGGGACCTCGAGGAGCAGTACTTC
TRBV6-5	TRBJ2-7	-	TRBD1	CASSYLGTGAYEQYF	TGTGCCAGCAGTTACTTAGGGACAGGGGCCTACGAGCAGTACTTC
TRBV12-3/TRBV12-4	TRBJ1-3	many	-	CASSLRDTIYF	TGTGCCAGCTCCCTCCGGGACACCATATATTTT
TRBV5-1	TRBJ1-1	-	TRBD1	CASRRGTEETMNTEAFF	TGCGCCAGCAGGCGCGGGACAGAAGAGACCATGAACACTGAAGCTTTCTTT
TRBV6-2/TRBV6-3	TRBJ2-1	many	-	CASSYGVVQFF	TGTGCCAGCAGCTATGGGGTGGTGCAGTTCTTC
TRBV7-9	TRBJ2-2	few	TRBD2	CASSMSSGGATTGELFF	TGTGCCAGCAGCATGTCTAGCGGGGGGGCAACCACCGGGGAGCTGTTTTTT
TRBV11-1	TRBJ2-1	many	-	CASSPWKPTNNEQFF	TGTGCCAGCAGCCCATGGAAGCCCACTAACAATGAGCAGTTCTTC
TRBV19	TRBJ2-1	-	-	CASSRQTSSYNEQFF	TGTGCCAGTAGTAGGCAGACGAGCTCCTACAATGAGCAGTTCTTC
TRBV4-2	TRBJ2-1	-	TRBD2	CASSQGRTSGGMYEQFF	TGTGCCAGCAGCCAAGGAAGGACTAGCGGGGGAATGTATGAGCAGTTCTTC
TRBV13	TRBJ2-5	many	TRBD1	CASSQRQGRGETQYF	TGTGCCAGCAGCCAACGACAGGGCAGGGGAGAGACCCAGTACTTC
TRBV6-2/TRBV6-3	TRBJ1-4	-	TRBD1	CASSSRTGGNEKLFF	TGTGCCAGCAGCTCACGGACAGGGGGTAATGAAAAACTGTTTTTT